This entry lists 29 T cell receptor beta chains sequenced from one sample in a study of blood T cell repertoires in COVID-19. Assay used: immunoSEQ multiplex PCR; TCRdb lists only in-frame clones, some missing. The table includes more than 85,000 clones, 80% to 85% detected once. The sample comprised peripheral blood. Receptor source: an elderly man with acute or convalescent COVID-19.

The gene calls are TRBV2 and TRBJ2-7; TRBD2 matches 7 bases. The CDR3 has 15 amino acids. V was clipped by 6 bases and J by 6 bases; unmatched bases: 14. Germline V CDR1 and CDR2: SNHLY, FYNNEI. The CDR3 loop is CASRAFGAGVSEQYF. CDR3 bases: TGTGCCAGCAGGGCCTTCGGGGCGGGAGTCTCCGAGCAGTACTTC. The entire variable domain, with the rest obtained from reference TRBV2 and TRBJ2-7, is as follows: EPEVTQTPSHQVTQMGQEVILRCVPISNHLYFYWYRQILGQKVEFLVSFYNNEISEKSEIFDDQFSVERPDGSNFTLKIRSTKLEDSAMYFCASRAFGAGVSEQYFGPGTRLTVT.

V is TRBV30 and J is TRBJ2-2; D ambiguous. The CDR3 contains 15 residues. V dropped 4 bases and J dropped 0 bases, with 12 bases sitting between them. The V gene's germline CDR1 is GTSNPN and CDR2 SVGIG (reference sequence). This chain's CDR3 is CAWKARSTNTGELFF. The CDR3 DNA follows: TGTGCCTGGAAAGCGAGATCCACGAACACCGGGGAGCTGTTTTTT.

The CDR3 DNA reads TGTGCCAGTACCACGGCGGGACTCCATAATGAGCAGTTCTTC. Its translation: CASTTAGLHNEQFF. The V gene is TRBV19, the J gene TRBJ2-1; TRBD2 is a possible D gene (6 bases). The CDR3 runs to 14 residues. Between the trimmed V and J ends, which lost 7 bases and 7 bases, there was a span of 17 bases. Germline V gene sequence: CDR1 LNHDA, CDR2 SQIVND (reference sequence).

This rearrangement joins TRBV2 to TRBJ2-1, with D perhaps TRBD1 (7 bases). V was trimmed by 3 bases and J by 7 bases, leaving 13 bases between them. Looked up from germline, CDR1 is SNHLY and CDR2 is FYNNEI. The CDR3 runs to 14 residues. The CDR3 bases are TGTGCCAGCAGTGAGGAGGGGGCGGTAAATGAGCAGTTCTTC. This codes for CASSEEGAVNEQFF.

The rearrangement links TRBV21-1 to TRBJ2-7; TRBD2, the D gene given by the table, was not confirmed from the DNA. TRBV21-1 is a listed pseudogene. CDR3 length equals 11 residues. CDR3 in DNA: TGTGCCAGCAGCAAAAGCCACGAGCAGTACTTC. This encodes CASSKSHEQYF.

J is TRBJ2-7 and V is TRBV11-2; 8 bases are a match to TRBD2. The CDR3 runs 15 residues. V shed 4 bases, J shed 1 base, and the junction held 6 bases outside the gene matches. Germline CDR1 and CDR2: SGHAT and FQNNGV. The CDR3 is CASSYSGGFSYEQYF. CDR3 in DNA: TGTGCCAGCAGCTACTCGGGGGGGTTTTCCTACGAGCAGTACTTC.

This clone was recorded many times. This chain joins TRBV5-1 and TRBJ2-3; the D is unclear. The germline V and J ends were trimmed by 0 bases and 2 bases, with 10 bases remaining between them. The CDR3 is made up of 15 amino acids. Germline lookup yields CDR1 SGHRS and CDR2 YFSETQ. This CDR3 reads CASSLVVQDTDTQYF. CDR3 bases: TGCGCCAGCAGCTTGGTAGTTCAGGACACAGATACGCAGTATTTT.

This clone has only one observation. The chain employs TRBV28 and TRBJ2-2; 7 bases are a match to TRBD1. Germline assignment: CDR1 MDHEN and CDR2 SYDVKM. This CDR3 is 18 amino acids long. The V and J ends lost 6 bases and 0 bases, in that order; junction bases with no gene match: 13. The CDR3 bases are TGTGCCAGCAGCTCCTACAGGGGATTGTCCACGAACACCGGGGAGCTGTTTTTT. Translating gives CASSSYRGLSTNTGELFF.

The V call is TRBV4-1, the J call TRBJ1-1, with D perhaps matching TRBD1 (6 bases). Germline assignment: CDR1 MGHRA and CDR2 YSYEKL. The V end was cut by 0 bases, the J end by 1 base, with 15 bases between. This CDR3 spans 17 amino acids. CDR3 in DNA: TGCGCCAGCAGCCAAGACCAGGGGAGGGTCGCGAACACTGAAGCTTTCTTT. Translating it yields CASSQDQGRVANTEAFF.

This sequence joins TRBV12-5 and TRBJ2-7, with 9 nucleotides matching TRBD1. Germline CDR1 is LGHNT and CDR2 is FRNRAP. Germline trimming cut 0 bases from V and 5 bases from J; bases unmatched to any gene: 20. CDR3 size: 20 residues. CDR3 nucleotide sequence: TGTGCTAGTGGTTTGGTACTGGAAACATTGTGGGGACAGGGAGTCCACGAGCAGTACTTC. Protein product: CASGLVLETLWGQGVHEQYF.

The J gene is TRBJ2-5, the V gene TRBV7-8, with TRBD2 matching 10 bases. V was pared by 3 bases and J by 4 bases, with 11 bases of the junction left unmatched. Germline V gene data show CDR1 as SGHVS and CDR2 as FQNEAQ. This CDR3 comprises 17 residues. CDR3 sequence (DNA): TGTGCCAGCAGCTTCCCCCGGGGAGCGGGAGGGAGAGAGACCCAGTACTTC. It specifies CASSFPRGAGGRETQYF.

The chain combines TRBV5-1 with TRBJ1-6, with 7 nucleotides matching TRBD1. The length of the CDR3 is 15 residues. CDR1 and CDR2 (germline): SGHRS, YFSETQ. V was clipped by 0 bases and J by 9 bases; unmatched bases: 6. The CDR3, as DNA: TGCGCCAGCAGCTTGGGTGGGACAGAGCCTTCACCCCTCCACTTT. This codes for CASSLGGTEPSPLHF.

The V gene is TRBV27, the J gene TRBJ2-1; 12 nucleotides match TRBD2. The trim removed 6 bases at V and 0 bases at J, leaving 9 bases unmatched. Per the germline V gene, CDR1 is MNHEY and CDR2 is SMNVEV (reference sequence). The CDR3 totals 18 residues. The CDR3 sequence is CASRQTSGRVNSYNEQFF. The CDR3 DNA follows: TGTGCCAGCAGGCAGACTAGCGGGAGAGTCAACTCCTACAATGAGCAGTTCTTC.

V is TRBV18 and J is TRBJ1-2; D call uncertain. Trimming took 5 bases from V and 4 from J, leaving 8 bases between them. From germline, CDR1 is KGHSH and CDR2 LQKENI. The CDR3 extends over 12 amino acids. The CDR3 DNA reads TGTGCCAGCTCAGGCAGTTCCTATGGCTACACCTTC. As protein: CASSGSSYGYTF.

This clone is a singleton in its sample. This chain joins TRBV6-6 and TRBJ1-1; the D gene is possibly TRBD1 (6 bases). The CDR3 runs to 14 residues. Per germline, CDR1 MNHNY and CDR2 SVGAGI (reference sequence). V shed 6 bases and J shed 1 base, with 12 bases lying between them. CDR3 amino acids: CASRGAGENTEAFF. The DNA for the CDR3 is TGTGCCAGCAGGGGTGCAGGGGAGAACACTGAAGCTTTCTTT.

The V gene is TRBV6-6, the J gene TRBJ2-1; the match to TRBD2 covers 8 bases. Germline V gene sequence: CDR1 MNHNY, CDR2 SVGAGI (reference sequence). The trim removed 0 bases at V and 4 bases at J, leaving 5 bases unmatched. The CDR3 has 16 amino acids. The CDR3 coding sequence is TGTGCCAGCAGTTACTCGATACTAGCGGAATACAATGAGCAGTTCTTC. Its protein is CASSYSILAEYNEQFF.

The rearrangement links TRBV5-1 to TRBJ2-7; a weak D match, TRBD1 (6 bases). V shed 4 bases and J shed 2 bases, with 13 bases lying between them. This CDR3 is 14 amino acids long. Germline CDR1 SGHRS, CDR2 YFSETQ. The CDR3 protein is CASSADSLAYEQYF. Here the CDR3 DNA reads TGCGCCAGCAGCGCGGACAGTTTGGCCTACGAGCAGTACTTC.

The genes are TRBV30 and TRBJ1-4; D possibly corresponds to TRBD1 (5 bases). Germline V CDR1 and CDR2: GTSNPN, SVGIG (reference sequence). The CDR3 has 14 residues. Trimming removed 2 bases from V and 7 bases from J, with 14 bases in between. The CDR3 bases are TGTGCCTGGAGTCACGGGGGAAGAGGTGAAAAACTGTTTTTT. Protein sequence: CAWSHGGRGEKLFF.

The CDR3 region has the DNA TGCGCCAGCAGCTTGACAGGGGGCAAAAACATTCAGTACTTC. The encoded protein is CASSLTGGKNIQYF. The rearrangement uses TRBV5-1 and TRBJ2-4, with 8 bases identical to TRBD1. Germline CDR1 SGHRS, CDR2 YFSETQ. V was pared by 1 base and J by 3 bases, with 0 bases of the junction left unmatched. This CDR3 is 14 amino acids long.

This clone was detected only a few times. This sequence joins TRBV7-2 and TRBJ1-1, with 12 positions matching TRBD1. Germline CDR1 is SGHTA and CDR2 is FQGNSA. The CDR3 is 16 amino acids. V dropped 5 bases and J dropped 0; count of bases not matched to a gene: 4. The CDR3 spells CASSPGQGAMNTEAFF. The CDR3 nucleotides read TGTGCCAGCAGCCCGGGACAGGGGGCCATGAACACTGAAGCTTTCTTT.

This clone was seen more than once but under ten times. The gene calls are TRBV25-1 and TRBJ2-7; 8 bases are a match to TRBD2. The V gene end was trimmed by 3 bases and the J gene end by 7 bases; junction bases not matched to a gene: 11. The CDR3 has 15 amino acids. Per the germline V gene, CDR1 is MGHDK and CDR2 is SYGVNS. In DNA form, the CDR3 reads TGTGCCAGCAGTGATCCAGGACTAGCAATAGGAGAGCAGTACTTC. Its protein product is CASSDPGLAIGEQYF.

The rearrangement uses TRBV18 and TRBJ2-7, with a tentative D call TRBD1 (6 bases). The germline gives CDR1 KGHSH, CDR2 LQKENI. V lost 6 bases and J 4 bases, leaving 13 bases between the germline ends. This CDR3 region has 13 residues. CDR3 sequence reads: CASSLGQPYEQYF. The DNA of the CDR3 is TGTGCCAGCTCTCTCGGACAGCCTTACGAGCAGTACTTC. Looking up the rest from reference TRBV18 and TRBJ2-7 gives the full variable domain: NAGVMQNPRHLVRRRGQEARLRCSPMKGHSHVYWYRQLPEEGLKFMVYLQKENIIDESGMPKERFSAEFPKEGPSILRIQQVVRGDSAAYFCASSLGQPYEQYFGPGTRLTVT.

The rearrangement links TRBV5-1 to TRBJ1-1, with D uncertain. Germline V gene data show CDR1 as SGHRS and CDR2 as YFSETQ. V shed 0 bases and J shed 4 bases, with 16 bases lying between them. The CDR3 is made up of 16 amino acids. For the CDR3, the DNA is TGCGCCAGCAGCTTGGATGGTTGGACGGCGGGCACTGAAGCTTTCTTT. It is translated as CASSLDGWTAGTEAFF.

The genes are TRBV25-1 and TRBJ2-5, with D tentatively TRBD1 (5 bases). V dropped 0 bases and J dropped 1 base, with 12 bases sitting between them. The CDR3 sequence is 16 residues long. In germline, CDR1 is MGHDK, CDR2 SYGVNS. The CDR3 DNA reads TGTGCCAGCAGTGAATATAAGGGGCTGGCCCAAGAGACCCAGTACTTC. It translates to CASSEYKGLAQETQYF. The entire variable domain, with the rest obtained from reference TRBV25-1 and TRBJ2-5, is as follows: EADIYQTPRYLVIGTGKKITLECSQTMGHDKMYWYQQDPGMELHLIHYSYGVNSTEKGDLSSESTVSRIRTEHFPLTLESARPSHTSQYLCASSEYKGLAQETQYFGPGTRLLVL.

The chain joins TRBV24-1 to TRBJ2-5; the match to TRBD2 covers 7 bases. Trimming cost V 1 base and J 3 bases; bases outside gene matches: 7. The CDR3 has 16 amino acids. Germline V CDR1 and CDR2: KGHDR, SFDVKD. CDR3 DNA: TGTGCCACCAGTGATTTACCCAGAGCGGGAAAAGAGACCCAGTACTTC. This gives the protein CATSDLPRAGKETQYF.

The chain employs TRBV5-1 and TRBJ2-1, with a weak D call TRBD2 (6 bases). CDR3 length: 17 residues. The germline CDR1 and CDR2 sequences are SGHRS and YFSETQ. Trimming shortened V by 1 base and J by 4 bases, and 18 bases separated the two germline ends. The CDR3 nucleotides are TGCGCCAGCAGCTTGCGTGACGGGAGCTACCCTTACAATGAGCAGTTCTTC. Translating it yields CASSLRDGSYPYNEQFF.

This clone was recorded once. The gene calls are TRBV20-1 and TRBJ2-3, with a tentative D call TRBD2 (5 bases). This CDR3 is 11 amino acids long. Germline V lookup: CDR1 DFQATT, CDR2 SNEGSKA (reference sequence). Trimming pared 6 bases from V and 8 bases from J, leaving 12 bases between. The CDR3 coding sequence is TGCAGTGCCACTTCTAGCAGTACGCAGTATTTT. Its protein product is CSATSSSTQYF.

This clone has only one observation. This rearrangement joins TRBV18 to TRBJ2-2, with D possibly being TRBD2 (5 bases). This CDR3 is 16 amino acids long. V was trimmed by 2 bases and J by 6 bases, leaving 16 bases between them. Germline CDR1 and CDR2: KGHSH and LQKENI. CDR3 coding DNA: TGTGCCAGCTCACCAATTGGGGTTACGGAGGCCGGGGAGCTGTTTTTT. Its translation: CASSPIGVTEAGELFF.

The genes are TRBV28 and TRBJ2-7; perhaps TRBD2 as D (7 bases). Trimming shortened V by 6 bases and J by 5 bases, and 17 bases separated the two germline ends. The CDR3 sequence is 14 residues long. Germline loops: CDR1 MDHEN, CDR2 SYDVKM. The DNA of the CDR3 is TGTGCCAGCAGCTCCGGGGGGACACTTAACGAGCAGTACTTC. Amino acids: CASSSGGTLNEQYF.